These 8 T cell receptor beta chains were sequenced from one sample in a study of CD8+ T cells in alopecia areata. Extracted RNA was reverse transcribed into cDNA, the sequencing template. Sequenced by immunoSEQ multiplex PCR; TCRdb stores in-frame clones only, minus some. This table holds about 37,000 clones, around 57% found once. In a few patients, CD4+ T cells were split by CD25+CD127- sorting. The sequenced material came from CD4+ Tregs sorted from blood. These TCRs come from a human donor with alopecia areata.

The DNA for the CDR3 is TGTGCCAGCAGCTTAGGGCTGGGGCAGTTCTTC. This codes for CASSLGLGQFF. The V gene is TRBV7-2, the J gene TRBJ2-1; D ambiguous. Trimming took off 1 base at V and 12 bases at J, with 7 bases between the two ends. The CDR3 loop spans 11 amino acids. Germline loops: CDR1 SGHTA, CDR2 FQGNSA.

The genes are TRBV6-5 and TRBJ2-7, with D possibly being TRBD1 (5 bases). V lost 6 bases and J lost 5, with 20 bases in between. Germline values: CDR1 MNHEY, CDR2 SVGAGI. The CDR3 has 15 residues. CDR3 residues: CASRHFYRGRDEQYF. The CDR3 nucleotides read TGTGCCAGCAGACACTTCTATAGGGGCCGCGACGAGCAGTACTTC.

The genes are TRBV7-9 and TRBJ1-2, with unresolved D. Trimming stripped 2 bases from V and 2 bases from J, with 6 bases between. Germline assignment: CDR1 SEHNR and CDR2 FQNEAQ (reference sequence). This CDR3 has 13 amino acids. This CDR3 reads CASSLTANYGYTF. The CDR3 DNA sequence: TGTGCCAGCAGCTTAACAGCAAACTATGGCTACACCTTC.

The J gene is TRBJ2-1, the V gene TRBV6-5; D gene ambiguous. CDR3 length: 15 residues. The germline V and J ends were trimmed by 3 bases and 7 bases, with 16 bases remaining between them. CDR1 and CDR2 (germline): MNHEY, SVGAGI. CDR3 loop: CASSYHTLRRNEQFF. The CDR3 bases are TGTGCCAGCAGTTATCACACCCTACGTAGGAATGAGCAGTTCTTC.

This clone appeared once. The V gene is TRBV5-1, the J gene TRBJ2-3, with D possibly being TRBD2 (5 bases). CDR1 is SGHRS and CDR2 is YFSETQ in the germline V gene. V lost 0 bases, J lost 3 bases, and 8 bases lay in between. The CDR3 is 14 residues long. DNA of the CDR3: TGCGCCAGCAGCTTGGCTCCGGGAACAGATACGCAGTATTTT. It specifies CASSLAPGTDTQYF.

The genes are TRBV29-1 and TRBJ2-7, with 10 bases that match TRBD1. Germline V gene sequence: CDR1 SQVTM, CDR2 ANQGSEA. Losses at the gene ends were 7 bases for V and 2 bases for J; bases not matched to a gene: 8. This CDR3 is 14 amino acids long. The CDR3 spells CSAGAGTGAYEQYF. CDR3 nucleotides: TGCAGCGCGGGCGCCGGGACAGGGGCCTACGAGCAGTACTTC.

The chain joins TRBV4-1 to TRBJ1-2, with a possible D match to TRBD1 (5 bases). This CDR3 has 16 amino acids. CDR1 is MGHRA and CDR2 is YSYEKL in the germline V gene. V lost 0 bases to trimming and J lost 4 bases, with 15 bases between them. In DNA, the CDR3 is TGCGCCAGCAGCCAAGATCTAACAGGCGGTAGCTATGGCTACACCTTC. Protein product: CASSQDLTGGSYGYTF.

The CDR3 region is CASSYSLWSSDEQYF. The CDR3 DNA sequence: TGTGCCAGCAGTTACTCCCTATGGAGTTCCGACGAGCAGTACTTC. The chain links TRBV6-5 to TRBJ2-7; no reliable D call. The CDR3 runs 15 residues. Germline CDR1 and CDR2: MNHEY and SVGAGI. Trimming removed 0 bases from V and 5 bases from J, with 14 bases in between.